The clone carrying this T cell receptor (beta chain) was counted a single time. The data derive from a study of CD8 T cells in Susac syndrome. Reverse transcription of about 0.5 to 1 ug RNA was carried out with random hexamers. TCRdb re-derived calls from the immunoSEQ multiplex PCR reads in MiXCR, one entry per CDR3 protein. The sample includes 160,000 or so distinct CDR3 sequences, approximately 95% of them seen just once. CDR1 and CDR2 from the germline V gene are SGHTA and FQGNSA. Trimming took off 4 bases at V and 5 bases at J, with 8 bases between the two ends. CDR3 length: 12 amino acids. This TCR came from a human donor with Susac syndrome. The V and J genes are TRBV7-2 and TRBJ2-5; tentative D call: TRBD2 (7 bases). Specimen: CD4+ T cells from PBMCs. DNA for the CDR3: TGTGCCAGCAGCTGGGGGGGCGAGACCCAGTACTTC. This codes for CASSWGGETQYF.